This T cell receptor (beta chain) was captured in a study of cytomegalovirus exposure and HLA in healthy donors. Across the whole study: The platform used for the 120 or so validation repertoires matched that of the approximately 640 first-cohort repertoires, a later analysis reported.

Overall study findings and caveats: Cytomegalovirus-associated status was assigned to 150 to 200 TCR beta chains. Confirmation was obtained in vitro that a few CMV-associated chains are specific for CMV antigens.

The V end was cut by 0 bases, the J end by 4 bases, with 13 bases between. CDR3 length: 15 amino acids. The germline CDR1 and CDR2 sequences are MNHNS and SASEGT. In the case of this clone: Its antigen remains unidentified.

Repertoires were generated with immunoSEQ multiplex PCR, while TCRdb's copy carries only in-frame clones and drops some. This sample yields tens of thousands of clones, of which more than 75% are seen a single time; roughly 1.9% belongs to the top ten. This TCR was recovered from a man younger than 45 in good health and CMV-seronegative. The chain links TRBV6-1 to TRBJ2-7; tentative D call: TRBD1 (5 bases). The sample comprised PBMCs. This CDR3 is CASSEALARVYEQYF. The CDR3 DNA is TGTGCCAGCAGTGAAGCCCTGGCCAGGGTTTACGAGCAGTACTTC.